This note documents a single T cell receptor beta chain sequence. Its antigen is unidentified. This sample is part of a study of response to subunit inactivated influenza vaccine. Study results and caveats: Each seasonal influenza vaccination recruits few new T cells, the authors suggested.

TCRdb reanalysed the RT-PCR reads using MiXCR and keeps one entry per CDR3 protein. The top ten clones hold 10% to 15% of a sample with 500,000 to 550,000 distinct CDR3 sequences, around 8% of them seen once. The germline CDR1 and CDR2 sequences are MDHEN and SYDVKM. The CDR3 loop spans 16 amino acids. Trimming shortened V by 4 bases and J by 3 bases, and 15 bases separated the two germline ends. The receptor's source is a man aged 50 to 69 who received an inactivated influenza vaccine. The material sequenced was PBMCs from blood, taken around 25 months after vaccination. The chain links TRBV28 to TRBJ1-4, with D unresolved. CDR3 in DNA: TGTGCCAGCAGTTCCACCGCGGACCAATCTAATGAAAAACTGTTTTTT. Translation: CASSSTADQSNEKLFF.